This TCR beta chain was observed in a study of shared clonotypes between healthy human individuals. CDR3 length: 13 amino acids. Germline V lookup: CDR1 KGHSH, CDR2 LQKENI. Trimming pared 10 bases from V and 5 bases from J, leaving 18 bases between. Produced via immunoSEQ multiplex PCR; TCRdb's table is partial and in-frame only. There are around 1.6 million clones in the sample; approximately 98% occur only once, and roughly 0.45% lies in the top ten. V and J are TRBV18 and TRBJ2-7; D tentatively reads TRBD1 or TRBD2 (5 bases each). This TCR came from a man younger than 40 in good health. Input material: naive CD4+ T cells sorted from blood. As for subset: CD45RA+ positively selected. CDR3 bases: TGTGCCACCTCCCGAGGGGTAGACGACGAGCAGTACTTC. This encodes CATSRGVDDEQYF.